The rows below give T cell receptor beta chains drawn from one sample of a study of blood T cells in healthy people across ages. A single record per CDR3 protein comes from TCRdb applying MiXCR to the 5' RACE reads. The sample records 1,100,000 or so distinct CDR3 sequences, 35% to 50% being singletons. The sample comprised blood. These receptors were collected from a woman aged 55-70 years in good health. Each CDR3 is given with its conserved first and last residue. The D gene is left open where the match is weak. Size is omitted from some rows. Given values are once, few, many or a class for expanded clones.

cdr3_nt: TGTGCCAGCAGTTTAAGGAGGGGCCTCTCCTACGAGCAGTACTTC
cdr3_aa: CASSLRRGLSYEQYF
clone_size: NA
j_call: TRBJ2-7
d_call: NA
v_call: TRBV27

cdr3_nt: TGCAGTGCTAGAGGACTAGCGGGAGGGCCCCACAATGAGCAGTTCTTC
cdr3_aa: CSARGLAGGPHNEQFF
clone_size: few
j_call: TRBJ2-1
d_call: TRBD2
v_call: TRBV20-1

cdr3_nt: TGCAGTGCTAGAGTGGCGGGGCAGGTCAATCAGCCCCAGCATTTT
cdr3_aa: CSARVAGQVNQPQHF
clone_size: once
j_call: TRBJ1-5
d_call: NA
v_call: TRBV20-1

cdr3_nt: TGTGCCAGCAGCTTAGCGGGAGGGACTGGCACAGATACGCAGTATTTT
cdr3_aa: CASSLAGGTGTDTQYF
clone_size: NA
j_call: TRBJ2-3
d_call: TRBD2
v_call: TRBV7-6

cdr3_nt: TGCAGTGCTAGAGCGAGGGAGTTTAATCAGCCCCAGCATTTT
cdr3_aa: CSARAREFNQPQHF
clone_size: NA
j_call: TRBJ1-5
d_call: NA
v_call: TRBV20-1

cdr3_nt: TGTGCCAGCAGCCTTCGCCTAGCGGGAGCGGACGGGGAGCTGTTTTTT
cdr3_aa: CASSLRLAGADGELFF
clone_size: NA
j_call: TRBJ2-2
d_call: TRBD2
v_call: TRBV7-2

cdr3_nt: TGTGCCAGCACCAGATCGCGGAAAACGGCGGGGGGAGATACGCAGTATTTT
cdr3_aa: CASTRSRKTAGGDTQYF
clone_size: few
j_call: TRBJ2-3
d_call: TRBD2
v_call: TRBV28

cdr3_nt: TGTGCCAGCAGTGTCAGAGGTACTAACGAGCAGTACTTC
cdr3_aa: CASSVRGTNEQYF
clone_size: NA
j_call: TRBJ2-7
d_call: NA
v_call: TRBV25-1

cdr3_nt: TGCGCCAGCAGCCTCTCCTGGGGGGAGACCCAGTACTTC
cdr3_aa: CASSLSWGETQYF
clone_size: NA
j_call: TRBJ2-5
d_call: NA
v_call: TRBV5-1

cdr3_nt: TGTGCCACGGGGACGGACCTTCAGACCCAGTTCTTC
cdr3_aa: CATGTDLQTQFF
clone_size: NA
j_call: TRBJ2-1
d_call: NA
v_call: TRBV24-1

cdr3_nt: TGTGCCAGCAGCTATATAGGAGAGACCCAGTACTTC
cdr3_aa: CASSYIGETQYF
clone_size: many
j_call: TRBJ2-5
d_call: NA
v_call: TRBV11-1

cdr3_nt: TGTGCCAGCAGCGACTCGGCTAGCGGGAGGAGGGAGCAGTACTTC
cdr3_aa: CASSDSASGRREQYF
clone_size: few
j_call: TRBJ2-7
d_call: TRBD2
v_call: TRBV9

cdr3_nt: TGTGCCAGCCAGAGGGGTTCCTACGAGCAGTACTTC
cdr3_aa: CASQRGSYEQYF
clone_size: NA
j_call: TRBJ2-7
d_call: NA
v_call: TRBV6-6

cdr3_nt: TGCAACTTCAGTCCCCCCAATGAGCAGTTCTTC
cdr3_aa: CNFSPPNEQFF
clone_size: NA
j_call: TRBJ2-1
d_call: NA
v_call: TRBV29-1

cdr3_nt: TGTGCCAGCACCCTACGACGGACCACAGATACGCAGTATTTT
cdr3_aa: CASTLRRTTDTQYF
clone_size: NA
j_call: TRBJ2-3
d_call: NA
v_call: TRBV6-2/TRBV6-3

cdr3_nt: TGTGCCAGCAGTCCAACCGGCGGTCGGGATGGCTACACCTTC
cdr3_aa: CASSPTGGRDGYTF
clone_size: NA
j_call: TRBJ1-2
d_call: NA
v_call: TRBV12-3/TRBV12-4

cdr3_nt: TGTGCCAGCACCTCCCCCTCGCCGGGACAAACCCATCGAGGATATGGCAATGAGCAGTTCTTC
cdr3_aa: CASTSPSPGQTHRGYGNEQFF
clone_size: NA
j_call: TRBJ2-1
d_call: NA
v_call: TRBV27